This T cell receptor (beta chain) was sequenced in a study of early T cells in non-severe SARS-CoV-2 infection. Study context: Chains were unpaired, as sequencing was done on bulk RNA from unsorted whole blood.

This clonotype was counted many times. Its target is not known. Study findings and constraints: Database matching using VDJdb favored anti-spike CD8 responses, with private and CD4 specificities left missing.

Unique molecular identifier tags were affixed to discrete cDNA molecules. TCRdb re-derived calls from the 5' RACE reads in MiXCR, one entry per CDR3 protein. The sample contains roughly 61,000 distinct CDR3 sequences, roughly 10% of which appear only once. Germline CDR1 DFQATT, CDR2 SNEGSKA (reference sequence). Between the trimmed V and J ends, which lost 0 bases and 7 bases, there was a span of 15 bases. The CDR3 runs to 15 residues. The specimen was whole blood. J is TRBJ1-4 and V is TRBV20-1; weak D call: TRBD1 (6 bases). The sequence derives from an adult who was a healthcare worker with PCR-confirmed SARS-CoV-2 infection or an uninfected control (not recorded which). Written as DNA, the CDR3 is TGCAGTGCTAGAGATCCCCAGGGGCTAGGTGAAAAACTGTTTTTT. The encoded protein is CSARDPQGLGEKLFF.